This is a list of T cell receptor beta chains from one sample in a study of identifying expanded T cells in peripheral blood. The data were produced by immunoSEQ multiplex PCR, yet TCRdb's version contains in-frame clones alone and is incomplete. This table has some 100,000 clones, about nine tenths appearing once. The sequenced material came from blood. All receptors come from a person aged 18 to 69 in good health. Each CDR3 is given with its conserved first and last residue. A D gene is named only where the DNA matches it firmly. Rows give clone size only sometimes, using once, few, many, or a class for an expanded clone.

>.|TRBJ2-5|TRBV6-4|.
TGTGCCAGCAGTGACCAGTTGTACCAAGAGACCCAGTACTTC
CASSDQLYQETQYF
>.|TRBJ2-1|TRBV18|TRBD2
TGTGCCAGCCTTGCAGCGGGAGGGTCCTACAATGAGCAGTTCTTC
CASLAAGGSYNEQFF
>.|TRBJ1-1|TRBV6-1|.
TGTGCCAGCAGGCCGGGACTCAACATGAACACTGAAGCTTTCTTT
CASRPGLNMNTEAFF
>.|TRBJ2-5|TRBV5-4|TRBD1
TGTGCCAGCAGCTTGACCGGACAGGGGGAAGAGACCCAGTACTTC
CASSLTGQGEETQYF
>.|TRBJ1-2|TRBV5-1|.
TGCGCCAGCAGCGTGGCCGGGGCCTACGAGGGGTATGGCTACACCTTC
CASSVAGAYEGYGYTF
>.|TRBJ2-1|TRBV15|TRBD2
TGTGCCACCAGCAGAGAGTACACTAGCGGGGTTCAGGGTGAGCAGTTCTTC
CATSREYTSGVQGEQFF
>.|TRBJ1-3|TRBV19|.
TGTGCCAGTAGTCCCCGGGGGGGCTATGGAAACACCATATATTTT
CASSPRGGYGNTIYF
>.|TRBJ2-7|TRBV2|.
TGTGCCAGCATGCAGGGGTCTAGCTGGTCCTACGAGCAGTACTTC
CASMQGSSWSYEQYF
>.|TRBJ1-1|TRBV5-1|.
TGCGCCAGCAGCTTAGCAGGGAACACTGAAGCTTTCTTT
CASSLAGNTEAFF
>.|TRBJ1-1|TRBV11-1|.
TGTGCCAGCAGCGACAGAGAGAACACTGAAGCTTTCTTT
CASSDRENTEAFF
>few|TRBJ1-1|TRBV2|TRBD1
TGTGCCAGCAGTTGGGAGGGGACAGGGGCGAACACTGAAGCTTTCTTT
CASSWEGTGANTEAFF
>.|TRBJ2-7|TRBV11-1|.
TGTGCCAGCAGCTTAGACCTAGGGGGTGGCGAGCAGTACTTC
CASSLDLGGGEQYF
>.|TRBJ2-7|TRBV18|TRBD1
TGTGCCAGCTCAGTCAGGGGGTCCTACGAGCAGTACTTC
CASSVRGSYEQYF
>.|TRBJ2-7|TRBV5-1|TRBD1
TGCGCCAGCAGACCGGACAGGGGGGAAGAGCAGTACTTC
CASRPDRGEEQYF
>.|TRBJ2-7|TRBV13|TRBD2
TGTGCCAGCAGCTCACTAGCGGGGGGGAGGGTGCAGTACTTC
CASSSLAGGRVQYF
>.|TRBJ1-6|TRBV7-9|.
TGTGCCAGCAGCTTAGGGTTTGGGGGATGGCCCCTCCACTTT
CASSLGFGGWPLHF
>once|TRBJ1-2|TRBV7-8|.
TGTGCCAGCAGCTCCCGGGCCATAAGACATGGCTACACCTTC
CASSSRAIRHGYTF
>.|TRBJ1-4|TRBV18|.
TGTGCCAGCTCACCACGGCGAAATGAAAAACTGTTTTTT
CASSPRRNEKLFF
>.|TRBJ1-1|TRBV5-1|TRBD1
TGCGCCAGCAGAAGGGACAGGGGGATGAACACTGAAGCTTTCTTT
CASRRDRGMNTEAFF
>.|TRBJ2-3|TRBV7-8|TRBD1
TGTGCCAGCAGCTTGGGACAGGGGGCCACAGATACGCAGTATTTT
CASSLGQGATDTQYF
>.|TRBJ1-2|TRBV13|TRBD1
TGTGCCAGCAGCTTACTTGAGGGATGGACAGGATCAAACTATGGCTACACCTTC
CASSLLEGWTGSNYGYTF
>once|TRBJ2-2|TRBV7-9|.
TGTGCCAGCAGCTTCAACACACACACCGGGGAGCTGTTTTTT
CASSFNTHTGELFF
>.|TRBJ2-7|TRBV4-3|.
TGCGCCAGCAGCCAAGAGGGCCTGGGTTCCTACGAGCAGTACTTC
CASSQEGLGSYEQYF
>.|TRBJ1-2|TRBV30|.
TGTGCCTGGAGTGCGGGGGCAGCTGCTAGTACCTTC
CAWSAGAAASTF
>.|TRBJ2-2|TRBV9|.
TGTGCCAGCAGCCCACCCCTTAGGGACGGGAACACCGGGGAGCTGTTTTTT
CASSPPLRDGNTGELFF
>few|TRBJ2-7|TRBV28|TRBD2
TGTGCCAGCATCCCGACTAGCGGGAGGGACGAGCAGTACTTC
CASIPTSGRDEQYF
>.|TRBJ2-7|TRBV20-1|.
TGCAGTGCGAGCGGCTACGAGCAGTACTTC
CSASGYEQYF
>.|TRBJ2-3|TRBV27|TRBD2
TGTGCCAGCAGTTTATCGCCTAGCGGAGTGAGGGATACGCAGTATTTT
CASSLSPSGVRDTQYF
>.|TRBJ2-7|TRBV6-5|.
TGTGCCAGCAGTTACGACGGGCGTAATTACCACGAGCAGTACTTC
CASSYDGRNYHEQYF
>.|TRBJ2-1|TRBV18|TRBD1
TGTGCCAGCTCACCTTCCGGGGACAGGGGCTACAATGAGCAGTTCTTC
CASSPSGDRGYNEQFF
>.|TRBJ2-7|TRBV9|.
TGTGCCAGCAGCCCCGGGGCTGACGAGCAGTACTTC
CASSPGADEQYF
>.|TRBJ1-2|TRBV21-1|.
TGTGCCAGCAGCAGGGGGGGTGGCAACTATGGCTACACCTTC
CASSRGGGNYGYTF
>.|TRBJ1-1|TRBV5-1|.
TGCGCCAGCAGCTTGTTAGGGACTGGAAACACTGAAGCTTTCTTT
CASSLLGTGNTEAFF
>.|TRBJ1-2|TRBV7-6|TRBD1
TGTGCCAGCAGCGATCCAGAGGGGGCGGATGGCTACACCTTC
CASSDPEGADGYTF
>.|TRBJ2-5|TRBV7-2|.
TGTGCCAGCAGCTTAGGGCAGGGATGGCAAGAGACCCAGTACTTC
CASSLGQGWQETQYF
>.|TRBJ1-1|TRBV5-4|.
TGTGCCAGCAGCTTGGGGTTTTCTGAAGCTTTCTTT
CASSLGFSEAFF
>.|TRBJ1-5|TRBV9|.
TGTGCCAGCAGCGTAGAAGGGGCGAAGCATCAGCCCCAGCATTTT
CASSVEGAKHQPQHF
>.|TRBJ1-1|TRBV5-1|TRBD1
TGCGCCAGCAGCCGCTCAGGGGGCGATAGCACTGAAGCTTTCTTT
CASSRSGGDSTEAFF
>.|TRBJ2-1|TRBV5-1|.
TGCGCCAGCAGCTTGGACAGGGCCAATGAGCAGTTCTTC
CASSLDRANEQFF
>.|TRBJ2-5|TRBV7-3|.
TGTGCCAGCAGCTTATGGGGGCTGGGTGAGACCCAGTACTTC
CASSLWGLGETQYF
>.|TRBJ2-5|TRBV9|.
TGTGCCAGCAGCGTAGACGTATGGGAGACCCAGTACTTC
CASSVDVWETQYF
>few|TRBJ1-6|TRBV2|.
TGTGCCAGCTCTCCCACACAGAGCTCCTATAATTCACCCCTCCACTTT
CASSPTQSSYNSPLHF
>.|TRBJ2-1|TRBV11-1|.
TGTGCCAGCAGCTCCCTCCCCGGGGGATTCTCCTACAATGAGCAGTTCTTC
CASSSLPGGFSYNEQFF
>.|TRBJ2-2|TRBV6-5|TRBD1
TGTGCCAGCAGTTACCTTGACAGGGAAGCCGGGGAGCTGTTTTTT
CASSYLDREAGELFF
>once|TRBJ1-1|TRBV28|TRBD1
TGTGCCAGCAGTCTCGGGGGGACAGTTGAAGCTTTCTTT
CASSLGGTVEAFF
>.|TRBJ2-1|TRBV28|.
TGTGCCAGCCTCCTGCGGGGCGGTAATGAGCAGTTCTTC
CASLLRGGNEQFF
>.|TRBJ2-2|TRBV6-5|.
TGTGCCAGCAGTTACTCCGGTACGAACACCGGGGAGCTGTTTTTT
CASSYSGTNTGELFF
>.|TRBJ2-2|TRBV21-1|.
TGTGCCAGCAGCACACGGGACACGAACACCGGGGAGCTGTTTTTT
CASSTRDTNTGELFF
>.|TRBJ2-5|TRBV5-4|TRBD2
TGTGCCAGCAGCTCGGGGACTAGCGGGACTGCCGCCCAGTACTTC
CASSSGTSGTAAQYF
>.|TRBJ1-2|TRBV15|.
TGTGCCACCAGCAGAGTTTTCAGTAGGAAGCAGAGTTTTTATGGCTACACCTTC
CATSRVFSRKQSFYGYTF
>.|TRBJ2-7|TRBV5-1|TRBD1
TGCGCCAGCAGCTTGGGGACAGGCTACGAGCAGTACTTC
CASSLGTGYEQYF